A selection of T cell receptor beta chains follows, all from one sample in a study of T cells in Graves' hyperthyroidism and ophthalmopathy. TCRdb called the multiplex PCR reads again in MiXCR, with one record for every CDR3 protein. Here the sample spans a few hundred thousand distinct CDR3 sequences, under 20% being singletons. Sequencing was performed on blood. Receptors originate from a man aged 18 to 30 with Graves' ophthalmopathy. Both conserved end residues are part of each CDR3. A D gene is named only where the DNA matches it firmly. Size values are once, few and many counts, or a class for expanded clones, and some rows have none.

J: TRBJ1-2
V: TRBV6-2/TRBV6-3
D: .
size: many
DNA: TGTGCCAGCAGCTACAGGGACAACTATGGCTACACCTTC
CDR3: CASSYRDNYGYTF

J: TRBJ2-1
V: TRBV20-1
D: .
size: .
DNA: TGCAGTGCTAGTGGGGGGAGGTCCGTGGATGAGCAGTTCTTC
CDR3: CSASGGRSVDEQFF

J: TRBJ2-1
V: TRBV20-1
D: TRBD2
size: many
DNA: TGCAGTGCTAGAGCCGGGACTAGGGGGGATGAGCAGTTCTTC
CDR3: CSARAGTRGDEQFF

J: TRBJ1-2
V: TRBV4-2
D: .
size: .
DNA: TGTGCCAGCAGCCTAAGGGCGGACAGCCCCTGGAACGGCTACACCTTC
CDR3: CASSLRADSPWNGYTF

J: TRBJ1-1
V: TRBV10-3
D: TRBD1
size: .
DNA: TGTGCCATCAGTACCTATCCCGGGACAGGGAGCACTGAAGCTTTCTTT
CDR3: CAISTYPGTGSTEAFF

J: TRBJ2-7
V: TRBV5-1
D: TRBD2
size: many
DNA: TGCGCCAGCAGCCCCCGGACTAGCGGGGGGACAAGATTCTACGAGCAGTACTTC
CDR3: CASSPRTSGGTRFYEQYF

J: TRBJ1-1
V: TRBV12-3/TRBV12-4
D: .
size: many
DNA: TGTGCCAGCAGTTTAGGTCACACTGAAGCTTTCTTT
CDR3: CASSLGHTEAFF

J: TRBJ1-1
V: TRBV12-3/TRBV12-4
D: .
size: many
DNA: TGTGCCAGCAGGGCTCTGGAGAGCACTGAAGCTTTCTTT
CDR3: CASRALESTEAFF

J: TRBJ2-1
V: TRBV11-2
D: .
size: many
DNA: TGTGCCAGCAGCCCCTCGAGAGGTGAGCAGTTCTTC
CDR3: CASSPSRGEQFF

J: TRBJ1-1
V: TRBV7-7
D: .
size: many
DNA: TGCGCCAGCAGCGCAGACAGGAACACTGAAGCTTTCTTT
CDR3: CASSADRNTEAFF

J: TRBJ2-7
V: TRBV28
D: .
size: many
DNA: TGTGCCAGCAGCATCGGGACACCGAGCTCCTACGAGCAGTACTTC
CDR3: CASSIGTPSSYEQYF

J: TRBJ2-1
V: TRBV18
D: TRBD2
size: many
DNA: TGTGCCAGCTCACCTCCCGAGCGGGGGGGGTTCTTC
CDR3: CASSPPERGGFF

J: TRBJ2-2
V: TRBV19
D: .
size: few
DNA: TGTGCCAGTAGTATGTGGGGGGCCGGGGAGCTGTTTTTT
CDR3: CASSMWGAGELFF

J: TRBJ2-3
V: TRBV20-1
D: TRBD2
size: many
DNA: TGCAGTGCTGGAGGACTAGCGGGTTCAGTGGATACGCAGTATTTT
CDR3: CSAGGLAGSVDTQYF

J: TRBJ1-2
V: TRBV20-1
D: .
size: .
DNA: TGCAGTGCTAGAGATTTAGGGAGGAGGTTTGGCTACACCTTC
CDR3: CSARDLGRRFGYTF

J: TRBJ2-5
V: TRBV29-1
D: .
size: .
DNA: TGCAGAGCCTTCAAGGTGGAGACCCAGTACTTC
CDR3: CRAFKVETQYF

J: TRBJ2-2
V: TRBV5-1
D: TRBD2
size: .
DNA: TGCGCCAGCAGCTTCGGACTAGCGTGGACCGGGGAGCTGTTTTTT
CDR3: CASSFGLAWTGELFF

J: TRBJ1-5
V: TRBV19
D: .
size: few
DNA: TGTGCCAGTAGTATTCCGGGGGATAGCAATCAGCCCCAGCATTTT
CDR3: CASSIPGDSNQPQHF

J: TRBJ1-4
V: TRBV27
D: .
size: few
DNA: TGTGCCAGCAGCCCCAGGACAGCGAGGCGTTCCGCAACTAATGAAAAACTGTTTTTT
CDR3: CASSPRTARRSATNEKLFF

J: TRBJ2-2
V: TRBV14
D: .
size: .
DNA: TGTGCCAGCAGCCGCGACTTCCTGAACACCGGGGAGCTGTTTTTT
CDR3: CASSRDFLNTGELFF